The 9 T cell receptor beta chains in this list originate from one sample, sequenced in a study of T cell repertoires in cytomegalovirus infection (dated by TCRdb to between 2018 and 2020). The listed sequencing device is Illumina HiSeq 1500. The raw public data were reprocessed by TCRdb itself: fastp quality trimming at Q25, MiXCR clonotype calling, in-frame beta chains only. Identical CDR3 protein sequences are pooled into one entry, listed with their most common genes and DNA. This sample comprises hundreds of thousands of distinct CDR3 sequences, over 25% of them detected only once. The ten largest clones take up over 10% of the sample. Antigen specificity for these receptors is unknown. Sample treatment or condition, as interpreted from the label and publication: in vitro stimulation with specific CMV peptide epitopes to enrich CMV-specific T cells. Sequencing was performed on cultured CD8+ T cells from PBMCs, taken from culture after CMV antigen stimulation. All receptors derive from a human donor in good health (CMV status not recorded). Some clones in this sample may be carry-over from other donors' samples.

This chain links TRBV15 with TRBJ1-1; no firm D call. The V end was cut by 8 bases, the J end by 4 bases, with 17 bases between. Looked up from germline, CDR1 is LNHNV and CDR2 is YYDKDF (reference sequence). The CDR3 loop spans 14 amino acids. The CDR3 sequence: CATRSWAVGTEAFF. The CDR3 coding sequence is TGTGCCACCCGAAGTTGGGCGGTGGGCACTGAAGCTTTCTTT.

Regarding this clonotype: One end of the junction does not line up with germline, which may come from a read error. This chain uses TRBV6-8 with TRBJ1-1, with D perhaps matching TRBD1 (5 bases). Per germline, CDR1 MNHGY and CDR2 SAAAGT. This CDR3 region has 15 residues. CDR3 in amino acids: CASRYSGGALTEAFF. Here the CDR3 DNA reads TGTGCCAGCAGATACTCGGGAGGGGCCCTCACTGAAGCTTTCTTT.

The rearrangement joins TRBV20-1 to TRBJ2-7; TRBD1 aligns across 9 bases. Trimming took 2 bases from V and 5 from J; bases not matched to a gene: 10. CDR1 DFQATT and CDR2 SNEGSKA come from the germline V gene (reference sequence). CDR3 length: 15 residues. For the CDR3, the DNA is TGCAGTGCTAGAAGCCCGGGACAGGGAATAGACGAGCAGTACTTC. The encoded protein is CSARSPGQGIDEQYF.

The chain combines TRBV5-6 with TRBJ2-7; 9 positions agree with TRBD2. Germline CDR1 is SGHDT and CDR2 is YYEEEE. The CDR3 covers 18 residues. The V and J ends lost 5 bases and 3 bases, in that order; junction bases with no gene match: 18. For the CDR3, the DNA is TGTGCCAGCAGTTCCGGGACATCGGGACTAGCAAAATTCTACGAGCAGTACTTC. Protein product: CASSSGTSGLAKFYEQYF.

The CDR3 coding sequence is TGTGCCAGCAGACAAACAGGGGGTCACGGCTACACCTTC. Protein sequence: CASRQTGGHGYTF. This chain links TRBV6-1 with TRBJ1-2; 8 nucleotides align to TRBD1. The CDR3 sequence is 13 residues long. Trimming took 6 bases from V and 8 from J; bases not matched to a gene: 8. CDR1 and CDR2 from the germline V gene are MNHNS and SASEGT.

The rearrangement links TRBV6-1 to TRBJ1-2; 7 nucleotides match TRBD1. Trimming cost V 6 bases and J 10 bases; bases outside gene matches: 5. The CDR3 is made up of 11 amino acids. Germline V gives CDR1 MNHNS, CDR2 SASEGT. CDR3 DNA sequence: TGTGCCAGCAGGACAGGGCGGAACTACACCTTC. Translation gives CASRTGRNYTF.

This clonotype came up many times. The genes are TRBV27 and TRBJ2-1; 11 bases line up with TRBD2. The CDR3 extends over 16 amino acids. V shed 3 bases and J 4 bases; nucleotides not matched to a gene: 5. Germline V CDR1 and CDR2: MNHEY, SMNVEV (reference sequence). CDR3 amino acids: CASSFSSGGLYNEQFF. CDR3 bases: TGTGCCAGCAGTTTTTCTAGCGGGGGGTTATACAATGAGCAGTTCTTC.

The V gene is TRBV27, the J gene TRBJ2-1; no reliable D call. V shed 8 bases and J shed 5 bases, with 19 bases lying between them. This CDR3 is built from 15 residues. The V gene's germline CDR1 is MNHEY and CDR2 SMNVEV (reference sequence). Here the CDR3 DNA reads TGTGCCAGCGGGCGGCCACCCGGCCGAAACAATGAGCAGTTCTTC. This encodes CASGRPPGRNNEQFF.

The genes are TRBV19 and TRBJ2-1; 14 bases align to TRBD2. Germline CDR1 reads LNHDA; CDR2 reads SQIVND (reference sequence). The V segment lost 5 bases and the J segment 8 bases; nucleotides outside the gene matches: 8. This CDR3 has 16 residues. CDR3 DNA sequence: TGTGCCAGTAGTCTCCTGACTAGCGGGGGGGTACATGAGCAGTTCTTC. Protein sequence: CASSLLTSGGVHEQFF.